This TCR beta chain was profiled in a study of identifying expanded T cells in peripheral blood. Profiled with immunoSEQ multiplex PCR; TCRdb holds only in-frame clones, not every one. The table lists around 100,000 clones, roughly 91% of them singletons. The sequence came from a person aged 18 to 69 in good health. The sample taken for sequencing was blood.

DNA of the CDR3: TGTGCCAGCAGCCTGGACGGGTCAACTGAAGCTTTCTTT. It is translated as CASSLDGSTEAFF. V gene TRBV7-2 combines with J gene TRBJ1-1, with D unclear. Germline CDR1 reads SGHTA; CDR2 reads FQGNSA. The CDR3 extends over 13 amino acids. V was shortened by 5 bases and J by 5 bases, with 12 bases between the two germline ends.